Listed below are T cell receptor beta chains from one sample, sequenced in a study of shared clonotypes between healthy human individuals. The method was immunoSEQ multiplex PCR; TCRdb's version includes in-frame clones alone and lacks a portion of them. Counted here are around 1.9 million clones, 90% to 95% occurring once; the ten biggest clones make up more than 1.5%. Sequenced material: naive CD8+ T cells from PBMCs. These receptors all stem from a man younger than 35 in good health. Some clones in this sample may be carry-over from other donors' samples. The CDR3 runs from the conserved cysteine through the conserved F or W. The order of the fields is D gene, clone size, V gene, J gene, CDR3 protein, CDR3 DNA. A D gene is named only where the DNA matches it firmly. Expanded clones are given a class, and other clones once, few, many or no size at all.

d_gene: NA; abundance: NA; v_gene: TRBV5-5; j_gene: TRBJ2-7; CDR3aa: CASSPPAVYEQYF; CDR3nt: TGTGCCAGCAGCCCCCCCGCGGTCTACGAGCAGTACTTC
d_gene: NA; abundance: NA; v_gene: TRBV7-3; j_gene: TRBJ2-7; CDR3aa: CASSLNGASEQYF; CDR3nt: TGTGCCAGCAGCTTAAACGGGGCTAGCGAGCAGTACTTC
d_gene: NA; abundance: NA; v_gene: TRBV4-1; j_gene: TRBJ2-1; CDR3aa: CASSQDRVPYNEQFF; CDR3nt: TGCGCCAGCAGCCAAGACAGGGTGCCCTACAATGAGCAGTTCTTC
d_gene: TRBD2; abundance: NA; v_gene: TRBV13; j_gene: TRBJ2-7; CDR3aa: CASSLIAGGSSYEQYF; CDR3nt: TGTGCCAGCAGCTTAATTGCGGGAGGGAGTTCCTACGAGCAGTACTTC
d_gene: TRBD2; abundance: once; v_gene: TRBV7-9; j_gene: TRBJ2-7; CDR3aa: CASSPREGRVYEQYF; CDR3nt: TGTGCCAGCAGCCCCCGTGAGGGGAGGGTCTACGAGCAGTACTTC
d_gene: NA; abundance: NA; v_gene: TRBV27; j_gene: TRBJ2-1; CDR3aa: CASSLTGPYNEQFF; CDR3nt: TGTGCCAGCAGTCTGACAGGTCCCTACAATGAGCAGTTCTTC
d_gene: NA; abundance: NA; v_gene: TRBV7-9; j_gene: TRBJ1-4; CDR3aa: CASSPREIDEKLFF; CDR3nt: TGTGCCAGCAGCCCGAGGGAAATAGATGAAAAACTGTTTTTT
d_gene: NA; abundance: NA; v_gene: TRBV27; j_gene: TRBJ2-7; CDR3aa: CASRPGISYEQYF; CDR3nt: TGTGCCAGCAGACCTGGGATATCCTACGAGCAGTACTTC
d_gene: NA; abundance: NA; v_gene: TRBV5-5; j_gene: TRBJ1-2; CDR3aa: CASSSIRAGYGYTF; CDR3nt: TGTGCCAGCAGCTCGATACGGGCCGGCTATGGCTACACCTTC
d_gene: NA; abundance: NA; v_gene: TRBV7-9; j_gene: TRBJ2-3; CDR3aa: CASSLVQGRTDTQYF; CDR3nt: TGTGCCAGCAGCTTAGTGCAGGGTCGAACAGATACGCAGTATTTT
d_gene: NA; abundance: once; v_gene: TRBV9; j_gene: TRBJ1-4; CDR3aa: CASSVWAGTNEKLFF; CDR3nt: TGTGCCAGCAGCGTATGGGCAGGGACTAATGAAAAACTGTTTTTT
d_gene: NA; abundance: NA; v_gene: TRBV11-2; j_gene: TRBJ1-1; CDR3aa: CASSSLGRNTEAFF; CDR3nt: TGTGCCAGCAGCTCCCTGGGACGGAACACTGAAGCTTTCTTT
d_gene: NA; abundance: NA; v_gene: TRBV9; j_gene: TRBJ2-7; CDR3aa: CASSVERTVNDEQYF; CDR3nt: TGTGCCAGCAGCGTAGAGAGAACAGTAAATGACGAGCAGTACTTC
d_gene: NA; abundance: once; v_gene: TRBV2; j_gene: TRBJ1-1; CDR3aa: CASSVLGGVSTEAFF; CDR3nt: TGTGCCAGCAGCGTCCTGGGGGGGGTGAGCACTGAAGCTTTCTTT
d_gene: TRBD1; abundance: NA; v_gene: TRBV6-1; j_gene: TRBJ1-1; CDR3aa: CASSATGVTKLNTEAFF; CDR3nt: TGTGCCAGCAGTGCGACAGGGGTCACGAAACTGAACACTGAAGCTTTCTTT
d_gene: NA; abundance: NA; v_gene: TRBV5-6; j_gene: TRBJ2-7; CDR3aa: CASSFGTGPYEQYF; CDR3nt: TGTGCCAGCAGCTTCGGAACAGGGCCCTACGAGCAGTACTTC
d_gene: TRBD1; abundance: NA; v_gene: TRBV15; j_gene: TRBJ1-5; CDR3aa: CATSRGGDRGREPQHF; CDR3nt: TGTGCCACCAGCAGAGGTGGGGACAGGGGGCGGGAGCCCCAGCATTTT
d_gene: NA; abundance: NA; v_gene: TRBV28; j_gene: TRBJ1-1; CDR3aa: CASSSIGRGGTEAFF; CDR3nt: TGTGCCAGCAGTTCAATCGGTCGAGGGGGCACTGAAGCTTTCTTT
d_gene: NA; abundance: NA; v_gene: TRBV9; j_gene: TRBJ2-3; CDR3aa: CASSVGGNTDTQYF; CDR3nt: TGTGCCAGCAGCGTTGGGGGAAACACAGATACGCAGTATTTT
d_gene: TRBD1; abundance: NA; v_gene: TRBV7-2; j_gene: TRBJ1-4; CDR3aa: CASSPIGQGALEKLFF; CDR3nt: TGTGCCAGCAGCCCCATCGGACAGGGGGCCTTGGAAAAACTGTTTTTT
d_gene: NA; abundance: NA; v_gene: TRBV28; j_gene: TRBJ2-1; CDR3aa: CASSLGVTSNEQFF; CDR3nt: TGTGCCAGCAGTTTGGGCGTGACTAGCAATGAGCAGTTCTTC
d_gene: TRBD2; abundance: NA; v_gene: TRBV4-1; j_gene: TRBJ2-7; CDR3aa: CASSQDKASGRSQYF; CDR3nt: TGCGCCAGCAGCCAAGATAAAGCTAGCGGGAGGAGTCAGTACTTC
d_gene: NA; abundance: NA; v_gene: TRBV27; j_gene: TRBJ2-7; CDR3aa: CASSAGQSYEQYF; CDR3nt: TGTGCCAGCAGTGCGGGACAGAGTTACGAGCAGTACTTC
d_gene: NA; abundance: NA; v_gene: TRBV28; j_gene: TRBJ1-1; CDR3aa: CASSASGYGTEAFF; CDR3nt: TGTGCCAGCAGTGCTTCGGGGTACGGCACTGAAGCTTTCTTT
d_gene: NA; abundance: NA; v_gene: TRBV27; j_gene: TRBJ1-1; CDR3aa: CASSLRGRTEAFF; CDR3nt: TGTGCCAGCAGTTTAAGAGGGCGTACTGAAGCTTTCTTT
d_gene: TRBD1; abundance: NA; v_gene: TRBV27; j_gene: TRBJ1-5; CDR3aa: CASSWTGGGQPQHF; CDR3nt: TGTGCCAGCAGTTGGACAGGGGGAGGTCAGCCCCAGCATTTT
d_gene: TRBD1; abundance: NA; v_gene: TRBV6-1; j_gene: TRBJ2-3; CDR3aa: CASSWTGPTDTQYF; CDR3nt: TGTGCCAGCAGTTGGACAGGGCCCACAGATACGCAGTATTTT
d_gene: TRBD2; abundance: NA; v_gene: TRBV4-1; j_gene: TRBJ2-1; CDR3aa: CASSQVVRREGLEQFF; CDR3nt: TGCGCCAGCAGCCAGGTGGTTCGGCGGGAGGGCCTTGAGCAGTTCTTC
d_gene: NA; abundance: NA; v_gene: TRBV27; j_gene: TRBJ2-5; CDR3aa: CASSPIQGEETQYF; CDR3nt: TGTGCCAGCAGTCCCATACAGGGAGAGGAGACCCAGTACTTC
d_gene: NA; abundance: NA; v_gene: TRBV7-2; j_gene: TRBJ2-3; CDR3aa: CASSGGGASTDTQYF; CDR3nt: TGTGCCAGCAGCGGTGGGGGTGCTAGCACAGATACGCAGTATTTT
d_gene: NA; abundance: NA; v_gene: TRBV7-9; j_gene: TRBJ1-5; CDR3aa: CASSIERGGGNQPQHF; CDR3nt: TGTGCCAGCAGCATCGAGCGTGGGGGAGGCAATCAGCCCCAGCATTTT
d_gene: TRBD2; abundance: once; v_gene: TRBV9; j_gene: TRBJ2-7; CDR3aa: CASSIREGYEQYF; CDR3nt: TGTGCCAGCAGCATACGGGAGGGCTACGAGCAGTACTTC
d_gene: NA; abundance: NA; v_gene: TRBV25-1; j_gene: TRBJ1-6; CDR3aa: CASSDAEYPHNSPLHF; CDR3nt: TGTGCCAGCAGTGATGCTGAATACCCTCATAATTCACCCCTCCACTTT
d_gene: TRBD1; abundance: NA; v_gene: TRBV27; j_gene: TRBJ1-1; CDR3aa: CASSLYRGRTEAFF; CDR3nt: TGTGCCAGCAGTTTATACAGGGGTCGCACTGAAGCTTTCTTT
d_gene: TRBD1; abundance: NA; v_gene: TRBV2; j_gene: TRBJ1-3; CDR3aa: CAIERDRGARNTIYF; CDR3nt: TGTGCCATCGAACGGGACAGGGGTGCGAGAAACACCATATATTTT
d_gene: NA; abundance: NA; v_gene: TRBV27; j_gene: TRBJ1-1; CDR3aa: CASSPSRRSGAFF; CDR3nt: TGTGCCAGCAGCCCCAGCCGCCGGAGCGGAGCTTTCTTT
d_gene: NA; abundance: NA; v_gene: TRBV27; j_gene: TRBJ2-1; CDR3aa: CASSIRGRDNEQFF; CDR3nt: TGTGCCAGCAGTATACGAGGACGGGACAATGAGCAGTTCTTC
d_gene: NA; abundance: NA; v_gene: TRBV7-9; j_gene: TRBJ2-7; CDR3aa: CASSLGPGAYEQYF; CDR3nt: TGTGCCAGCAGCTTAGGGCCCGGGGCCTACGAGCAGTACTTC
d_gene: NA; abundance: NA; v_gene: TRBV27; j_gene: TRBJ2-3; CDR3aa: CASSGTTVTDTQYF; CDR3nt: TGTGCCAGCTCCGGGACGACCGTCACAGATACGCAGTATTTT
d_gene: NA; abundance: NA; v_gene: TRBV7-9; j_gene: TRBJ2-1; CDR3aa: CASSLVTYNEQFF; CDR3nt: TGTGCCAGCAGCTTAGTCACGTACAATGAGCAGTTCTTC
d_gene: NA; abundance: once; v_gene: TRBV28; j_gene: TRBJ2-7; CDR3aa: CASARYFTEQYF; CDR3nt: TGTGCCAGCGCAAGGTACTTCACGGAGCAGTACTTC